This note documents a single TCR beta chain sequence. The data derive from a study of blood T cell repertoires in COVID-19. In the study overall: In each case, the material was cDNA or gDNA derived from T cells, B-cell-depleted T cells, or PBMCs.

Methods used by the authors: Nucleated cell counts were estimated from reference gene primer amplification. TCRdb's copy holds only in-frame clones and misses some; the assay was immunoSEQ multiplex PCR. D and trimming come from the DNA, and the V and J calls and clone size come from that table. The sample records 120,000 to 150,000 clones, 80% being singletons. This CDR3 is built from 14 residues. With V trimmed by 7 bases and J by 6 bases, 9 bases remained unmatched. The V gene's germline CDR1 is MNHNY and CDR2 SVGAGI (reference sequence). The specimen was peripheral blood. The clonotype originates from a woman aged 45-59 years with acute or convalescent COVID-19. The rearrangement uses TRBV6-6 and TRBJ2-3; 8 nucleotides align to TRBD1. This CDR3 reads CASKAGQGADTQYF. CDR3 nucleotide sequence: TGTGCCAGCAAAGCAGGGCAGGGGGCTGATACGCAGTATTTT.